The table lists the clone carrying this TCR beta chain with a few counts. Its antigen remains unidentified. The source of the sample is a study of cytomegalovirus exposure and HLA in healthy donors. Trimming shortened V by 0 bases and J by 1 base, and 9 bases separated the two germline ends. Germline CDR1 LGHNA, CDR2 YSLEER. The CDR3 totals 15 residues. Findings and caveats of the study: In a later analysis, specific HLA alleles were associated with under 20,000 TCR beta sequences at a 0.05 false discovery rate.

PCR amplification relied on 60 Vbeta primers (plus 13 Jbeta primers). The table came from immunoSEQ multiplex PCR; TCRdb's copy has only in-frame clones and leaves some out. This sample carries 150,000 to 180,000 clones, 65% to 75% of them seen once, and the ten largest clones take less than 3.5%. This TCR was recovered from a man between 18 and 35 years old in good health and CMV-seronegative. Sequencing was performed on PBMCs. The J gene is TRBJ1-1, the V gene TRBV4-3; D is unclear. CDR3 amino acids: CASSQDYGRNTEAFF. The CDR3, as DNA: TGCGCCAGCAGCCAAGATTACGGGAGGAACACTGAAGCTTTCTTT.